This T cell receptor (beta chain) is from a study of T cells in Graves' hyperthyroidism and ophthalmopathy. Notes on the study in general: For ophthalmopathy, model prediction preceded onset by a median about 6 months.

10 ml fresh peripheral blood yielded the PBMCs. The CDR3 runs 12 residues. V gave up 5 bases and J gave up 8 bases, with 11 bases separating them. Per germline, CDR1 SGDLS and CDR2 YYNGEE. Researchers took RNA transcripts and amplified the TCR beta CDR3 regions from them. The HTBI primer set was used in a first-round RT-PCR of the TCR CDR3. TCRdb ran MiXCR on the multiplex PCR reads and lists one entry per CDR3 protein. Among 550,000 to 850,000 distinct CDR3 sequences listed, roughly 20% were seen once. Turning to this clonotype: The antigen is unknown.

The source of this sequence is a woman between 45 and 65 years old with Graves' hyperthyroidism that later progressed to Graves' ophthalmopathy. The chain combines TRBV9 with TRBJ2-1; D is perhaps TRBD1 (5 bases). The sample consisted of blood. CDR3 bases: TGTGCCAGCAGTAGTCTAGGGGATGAGCAGTTCTTC. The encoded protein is CASSSLGDEQFF.